This record looks at one TCR beta chain sequence and its context. Its antigen is currently unknown. The sample originates from a study of vaccination and CD4 T cells after COVID-19. In the study overall: Post-COVID draws followed diagnosis by a median around 100 days (range 35 to 161).

Germline V gives CDR1 WSHSY, CDR2 SAAADI. V lost 6 bases and J 7 bases, leaving 15 bases between the germline ends. The CDR3 runs 13 residues. Study-level findings and limits: Of the reactive clones in convalescent patients, a median 86.3% showed up only post-vaccination. Spike mono-reactivity held for 304 of 307 vaccine-specific clones in convalescent patients.

The Oncomine TCR Beta short-read assay was applied to DNA of cultured CD4+ T cells. In TCRdb, the PCR reads were re-called with MiXCR into one record per CDR3 protein. The sample holds almost 20,000 distinct CDR3 sequences, roughly half seen once. The treatment denotes: roughly ten-day PBMC culture with coronavirus spike peptide pools or control peptides (ViraFEST assay). This TCR derives from a human donor who had recovered from COVID-19. The chain links TRBV10-2 to TRBJ1-1, with D perhaps matching TRBD1 (5 bases). The sample was CD4+ T cells from blood, cultured in vitro. CDR3 DNA: TGCGCCAGCAGCCTCGCAGGGAAAGGTGAAGCTTTCTTT. Its translation is CASSLAGKGEAFF.